The T cell receptor beta chain described here comes from a study of blood T cell repertoires in COVID-19. The overall study: T cells, B-cell-depleted T cells, or PBMCs supplied cDNA or gDNA.

Categorization into cohorts depended on clinical history that participants reported. A COVID-19 case was met by exposed participants within 2 weeks before study entry. Original data processing: Estimation of nucleated cell counts relied on the amplification of reference gene primers. Sequencing used immunoSEQ multiplex PCR; TCRdb keeps in-frame clones, though not all of them. D and trimming come from the DNA, and the V and J calls and clone size come from that table. The table includes approximately 380,000 clones, about 89% detected once. V shed 5 bases, J shed 10 bases, and the junction held 10 bases outside the gene matches. Germline V CDR1 and CDR2: LNHNV, YYDKDF (reference sequence). The CDR3 is 15 residues long.

Sequencing used PBMCs or T cells enriched from blood (not recorded which). The chain is built from TRBV15 and TRBJ1-6, with 8 bases lining up with TRBD1. The receptor was isolated from a woman aged 40 to 55 who had been exposed to COVID-19. The CDR3 spells CATSSGDRPNSPLHF. CDR3 coding DNA: TGTGCCACCAGCTCTGGGGACAGGCCGAACTCACCCCTCCACTTT.